This T cell receptor (beta chain) stems from a study of OX40 agonist ivuxolimab in advanced cancers. Background on the study: The eligibility criteria allowed prior anti-PD-1, anti-PD-L1 or anti-CTLA-4 therapy, and under 50% had some. Overall study findings and caveats: Among T cells, CD8+ cells averaged more expanded clones than CD4+ cells. The 0.1-3.0 mg/kg partial responders had among the lowest clonal expansion.

This CDR3 has 13 amino acids. The V and J ends lost 3 bases and 4 bases respectively, with 10 bases between them. From germline, CDR1 is LNHDA and CDR2 SQIVND (reference sequence). A remark on this clone: The antigen is not known.

Measured with immunoSEQ multiplex PCR; TCRdb has only the in-frame clones, and not every one. The sample lists 45,000 to 60,000 clones, over 70% seen once, with roughly 4.2% in the top ten. The sample was CD4+ or CD8+ T cells sorted from blood, taken in a trial of the OX40 agonist ivuxolimab. The chain employs TRBV19 and TRBJ2-7, with a possible D match to TRBD1 (6 bases). The sequence derives from an adult with an advanced solid tumor such as melanoma, head and neck, liver or kidney cancer. The CDR3 here is CASSMDRLYEQYF. In DNA, the CDR3 is TGTGCCAGTAGTATGGACAGACTGTACGAGCAGTACTTC.